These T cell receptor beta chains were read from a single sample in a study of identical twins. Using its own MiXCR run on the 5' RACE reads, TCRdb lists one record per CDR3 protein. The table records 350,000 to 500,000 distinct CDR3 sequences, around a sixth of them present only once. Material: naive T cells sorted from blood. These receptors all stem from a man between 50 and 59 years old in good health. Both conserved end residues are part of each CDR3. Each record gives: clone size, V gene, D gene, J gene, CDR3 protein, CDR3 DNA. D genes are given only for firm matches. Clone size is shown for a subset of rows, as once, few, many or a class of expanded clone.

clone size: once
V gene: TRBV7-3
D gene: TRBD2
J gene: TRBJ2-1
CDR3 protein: CASSPRGTSGSIGYNEQFF
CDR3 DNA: TGTGCCAGCAGCCCTCGGGGGACTAGCGGGAGTATTGGGTACAATGAGCAGTTCTTC

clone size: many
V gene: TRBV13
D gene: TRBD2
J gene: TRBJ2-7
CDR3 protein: CASSTGLAGGYEQYF
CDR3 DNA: TGTGCCAGCAGCACGGGACTAGCGGGAGGTTACGAGCAGTACTTC

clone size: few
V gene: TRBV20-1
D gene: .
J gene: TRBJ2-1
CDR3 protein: CSASRGRANEQFF
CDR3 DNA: TGCAGTGCCTCCAGGGGGAGGGCAAATGAGCAGTTCTTC

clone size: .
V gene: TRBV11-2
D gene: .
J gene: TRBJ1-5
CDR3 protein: CASSPAASQPQHF
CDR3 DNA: TGTGCCAGCAGCCCCGCGGCGTCTCAGCCCCAGCATTTT

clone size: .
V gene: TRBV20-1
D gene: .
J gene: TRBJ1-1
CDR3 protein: CSARDGTQNTEAFF
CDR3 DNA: TGCAGTGCTAGAGATGGGACACAGAACACTGAAGCTTTCTTT

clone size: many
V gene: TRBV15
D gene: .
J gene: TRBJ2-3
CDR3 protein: CATSDIVSDTQYF
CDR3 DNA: TGTGCCACCAGTGATATAGTATCGGATACGCAGTATTTT

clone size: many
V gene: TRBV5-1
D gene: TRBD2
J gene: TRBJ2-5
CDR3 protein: CASSLTGSGELQETQYF
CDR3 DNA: TGCGCCAGCAGCTTGACAGGCAGCGGGGAGCTCCAAGAGACCCAGTACTTC

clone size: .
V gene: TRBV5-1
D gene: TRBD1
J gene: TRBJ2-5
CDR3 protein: CASSLGPGQGETQYF
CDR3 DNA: TGCGCCAGCAGCTTGGGGCCGGGACAGGGGGAGACCCAGTACTTC

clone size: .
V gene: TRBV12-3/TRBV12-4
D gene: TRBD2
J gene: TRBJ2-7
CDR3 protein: CASRPPTSGRHEQYF
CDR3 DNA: TGTGCCAGCAGACCCCCGACTAGCGGGAGACACGAGCAGTACTTC

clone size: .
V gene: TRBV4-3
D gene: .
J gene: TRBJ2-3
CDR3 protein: CASSQGAGTSQTDTQYF
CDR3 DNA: TGCGCCAGCAGCCAAGGGGCCGGGACTTCTCAAACAGATACGCAGTATTTT

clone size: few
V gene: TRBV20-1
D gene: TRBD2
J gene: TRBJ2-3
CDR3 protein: CSAGTSGAATDTQYF
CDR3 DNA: TGCAGTGCAGGGACTAGCGGGGCCGCCACAGATACGCAGTATTTT

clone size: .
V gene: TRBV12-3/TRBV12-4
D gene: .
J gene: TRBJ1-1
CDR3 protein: CASSLNLGLNTEAFF
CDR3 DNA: TGTGCCAGCAGTTTAAACCTGGGGCTGAACACTGAAGCTTTCTTT

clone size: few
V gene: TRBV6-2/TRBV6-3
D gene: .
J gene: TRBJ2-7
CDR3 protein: CASRGGRSSYEQYF
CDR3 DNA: TGTGCCAGCAGGGGAGGACGGAGCTCCTACGAGCAGTACTTC